Listed below are T cell receptor beta chains from one sample, sequenced in a study of T cell responses to AZD1222 COVID-19 vaccine. TCRdb keeps only in-frame clones here, not all; method: immunoSEQ multiplex PCR. The table has 90,000 or so clones, around 90% seen once. Here the sequenced sample was peripheral blood, taken on day 0 of AZD1222 vaccination. The receptors shown here come from an adult in good health. CDR3s include the opening cysteine and the closing phenylalanine or tryptophan. The D gene is left open where the match is weak. Clone sizes are given selectively: once, few, many, or a class where the clone is expanded.

TRBJ1-5 12 - TRBV19 - TGTGCCAGTAGTATGGGGCATCAGCCCCAGCATTTT CASSMGHQPQHF
TRBJ2-6 15 - TRBV19 - TGTGCCAGTAGTTCGGAGTACTCTGGGGCCAACGTCCTGACTTTC CASSSEYSGANVLTF
TRBJ2-1 15 TRBD2 TRBV7-3 - TGTGCCAGCAGCTTAGGACTAGCGGAGGAGGGGGAGCAGTTCTTC CASSLGLAEEGEQFF
TRBJ1-1 15 - TRBV18 - TGTGCCAGCTCACAGGGGTCGGGCCGTAGCACTGAAGCTTTCTTT CASSQGSGRSTEAFF
TRBJ1-2 13 TRBD1 TRBV28 few TGTGCCAGCAGCCTGACAGGGGGCTTAGACTACACCTTC CASSLTGGLDYTF
TRBJ1-5 13 TRBD1 TRBV19 - TGTGCCAGTAGCGACAGGGTAGGACAGCCCCAGCATTTT CASSDRVGQPQHF
TRBJ2-3 14 - TRBV19 once TGTGCCAGTAGTAGCCCGAGAGGAACAGATACGCAGTATTTT CASSSPRGTDTQYF
TRBJ2-1 14 TRBD2 TRBV19 - TGTGCCAGTAGTAAGTCTAGCGGGCTCAATGAGCAGTTCTTC CASSKSSGLNEQFF
TRBJ2-1 18 - TRBV2 - TGTGCCAGCACCGAAGGTGGCCTAGATCATTCCTCCTACAATGAGCAGTTCTTC CASTEGGLDHSSYNEQFF
TRBJ2-7 15 - TRBV4-2 - TGTGCCAGCAGCCAAGATACTCGCCGGCGCGACGAGCAGTACTTC CASSQDTRRRDEQYF
TRBJ2-4 14 - TRBV3-1/TRBV3-2 - TGTGCCAGCAGCCCTCTCTCTCCCCTTAACATTCAGTACTTC CASSPLSPLNIQYF
TRBJ1-2 12 - TRBV25-1 few TGTGCCAGCAGTGAAGGCGGGGGCGGCTACACCTTC CASSEGGGGYTF
TRBJ2-1 17 TRBD2 TRBV5-5 - TGTGCCAGCAGCTTGGATAGGCTAGCGGGAGTGTTTGGGGAGCAGTTCTTC CASSLDRLAGVFGEQFF
TRBJ1-1 10 - TRBV28 - TGTGCCAGCAGTAACACTGAAGCTTTCTTT CASSNTEAFF
TRBJ2-1 13 TRBD2 TRBV29-1 - TGCAGCGCCCGTCTAGCGGGGTACAATGAGCAGTTCTTC CSARLAGYNEQFF
TRBJ2-3 15 - TRBV29-1 few TGCAGCGCCCCGACCAGAGGGCGTAGCACAGATACGCAGTATTTT CSAPTRGRSTDTQYF
TRBJ1-1 13 - TRBV14 - TGTGCCAGCAGCTACAGGATTAACACTGAAGCTTTCTTT CASSYRINTEAFF
TRBJ1-5 15 - TRBV21-1 once TGTGCCAGCAGCGGGAAACAGGGGGCAGGGCAGCCCCAGCATTTT CASSGKQGAGQPQHF
TRBJ2-1 14 - TRBV27 once TGTGCCAGCAGTGACGGTCGGTGGTACAATGAGCAGTTCTTC CASSDGRWYNEQFF
TRBJ1-1 15 - TRBV5-1 few TGCGCCAGCAGCTTTCAAGGATTGGTCAACACTGAAGCTTTCTTT CASSFQGLVNTEAFF
TRBJ2-5 13 - TRBV10-3 - TGTGCCATCAGTTCAGGGCTCAGGGAGACCCAGTACTTC CAISSGLRETQYF
TRBJ2-3 13 - TRBV21-1 - TGTGCCAGCAGCAAAGCGAGTCCAGATACGCAGTATTTT CASSKASPDTQYF
TRBJ2-1 16 TRBD2 TRBV7-9 - TGTGCCAGCAGCTACACTAGCGTAATCTCCTACAATGAGCAGTTCTTC CASSYTSVISYNEQFF
TRBJ2-2 14 - TRBV2 - TGTGCCAGCATAGGCTTAGGTAACACCGGGGAGCTGTTTTTT CASIGLGNTGELFF
TRBJ1-5 14 - TRBV2 - TGTGCCAGCAGTGTAAGTCAGAGCAATCAGCCCCAGCATTTT CASSVSQSNQPQHF
TRBJ1-3 17 - TRBV28 - TGTGCCAGCAGTGCAACAGGGTTCTTGAGCTCTGGAAACACCATATATTTT CASSATGFLSSGNTIYF
TRBJ2-1 17 TRBD2 TRBV5-6 - TGTGCCAGCAGCTTGAGGACTAGCGGGAGCTCCTACAATGAGCAGTTCTTC CASSLRTSGSSYNEQFF
TRBJ2-3 14 TRBD2 TRBV29-1 - TGCAGCGTTGAAACCCAGCGGGGGGCAGATACGCAGTATTTT CSVETQRGADTQYF
TRBJ1-5 17 - TRBV28 - TGTGCCAGCAGTTCACTAGGGGCCAGCTTTAGCAATCAGCCCCAGCATTTT CASSSLGASFSNQPQHF
TRBJ2-3 12 TRBD1 TRBV29-1 - TGCAGCGTGGGACAGCGCACAGATACGCAGTATTTT CSVGQRTDTQYF
TRBJ2-7 17 TRBD2 TRBV10-1 - TGCGCCAGCCCTATAAGAGACGCTAGCGGGAGAACCTACGAGCAGTACTTC CASPIRDASGRTYEQYF
TRBJ2-1 15 TRBD2 TRBV11-3 - TGTGCCAGCAGCGCAGTCGCTAGCGGGAGGGGGCAGCAGTTCTTC CASSAVASGRGQQFF
TRBJ2-1 16 TRBD2 TRBV10-3 - TGTGCCATCAGTGGGACTAGCGGGAGGGGTAAAAATGAGCAGTTCTTC CAISGTSGRGKNEQFF
TRBJ2-7 14 - TRBV5-8 once TGTGCCAGCAGCCTCCGGGACTTCTTCTACGAGCAGTACTTC CASSLRDFFYEQYF
TRBJ1-1 14 - TRBV4-1 - TGCGCCAGCAGCCAGAGACAGGTCAACACTGAAGCTTTCTTT CASSQRQVNTEAFF
TRBJ2-5 15 TRBD1 TRBV18 - TGTGCCAGCTCAACCGGGACAGGGGCCCAAGAGACCCAGTACTTC CASSTGTGAQETQYF
TRBJ2-7 14 - TRBV27 - TGTGCCAGCAGGAGGGGACTCAGATCCTACGAGCAGTACTTC CASRRGLRSYEQYF
TRBJ2-7 13 - TRBV18 - TGTGCCAGCTCACCAGGACTTACCCACGAGCAGTACTTC CASSPGLTHEQYF
TRBJ1-4 10 - TRBV20-1 - TGCAGTGTTTCAGCTGAAAAACTGTTTTTT CSVSAEKLFF
TRBJ1-1 11 - TRBV29-1 - TGCAGCGTTTTTCTGAACACTGAAGCTTTCTTT CSVFLNTEAFF
TRBJ1-1 16 TRBD1 TRBV6-1 once TGTGCCAGCAGTGAAGCCCTAGGAACAGGGGGCAATTTAGCTTTCTTT CASSEALGTGGNLAFF